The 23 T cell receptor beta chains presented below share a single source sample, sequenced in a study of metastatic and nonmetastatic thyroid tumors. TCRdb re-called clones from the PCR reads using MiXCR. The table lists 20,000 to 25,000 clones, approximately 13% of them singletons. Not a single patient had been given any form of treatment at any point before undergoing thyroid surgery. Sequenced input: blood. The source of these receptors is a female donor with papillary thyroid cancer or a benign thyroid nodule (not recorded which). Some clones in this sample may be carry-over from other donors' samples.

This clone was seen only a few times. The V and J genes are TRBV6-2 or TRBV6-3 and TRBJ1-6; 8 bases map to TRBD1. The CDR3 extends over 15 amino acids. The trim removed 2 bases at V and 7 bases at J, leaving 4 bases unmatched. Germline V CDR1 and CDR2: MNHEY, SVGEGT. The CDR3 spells CASSYRGQANSPLHF. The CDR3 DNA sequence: TGTGCCAGCAGTTACCGGGGACAGGCGAATTCACCCCTCCACTTT.

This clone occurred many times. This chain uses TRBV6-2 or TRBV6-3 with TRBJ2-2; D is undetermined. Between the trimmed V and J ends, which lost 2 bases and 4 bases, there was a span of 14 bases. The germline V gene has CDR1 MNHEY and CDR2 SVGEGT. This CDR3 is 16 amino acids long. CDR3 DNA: TGTGCCAGCAGTTACCCTGGGGTCGCCCGCACCGGGGAGCTGTTTTTT. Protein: CASSYPGVARTGELFF.

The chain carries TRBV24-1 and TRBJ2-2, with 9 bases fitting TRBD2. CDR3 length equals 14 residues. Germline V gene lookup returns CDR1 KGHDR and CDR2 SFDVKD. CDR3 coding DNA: TGTATCACCAGTCTAGCGGGAATCACCGGGGAGCTGTTTTTT. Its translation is CITSLAGITGELFF.

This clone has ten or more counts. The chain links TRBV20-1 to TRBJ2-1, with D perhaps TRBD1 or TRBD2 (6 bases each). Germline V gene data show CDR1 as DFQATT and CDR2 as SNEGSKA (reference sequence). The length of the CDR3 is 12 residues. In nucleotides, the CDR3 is TGCAGCAATAGGGGGAGCGGGCATGAGCAGTTCTTC. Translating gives CSNRGSGHEQFF.

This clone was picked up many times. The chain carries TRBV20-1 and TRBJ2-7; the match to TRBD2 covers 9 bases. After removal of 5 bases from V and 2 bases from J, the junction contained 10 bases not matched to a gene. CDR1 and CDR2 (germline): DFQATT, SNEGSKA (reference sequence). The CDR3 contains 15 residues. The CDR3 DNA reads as TGCAGTGCTCCCCTCTCTAGCGGGATTACCTACGAGCAGTACTTC. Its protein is CSAPLSSGITYEQYF.

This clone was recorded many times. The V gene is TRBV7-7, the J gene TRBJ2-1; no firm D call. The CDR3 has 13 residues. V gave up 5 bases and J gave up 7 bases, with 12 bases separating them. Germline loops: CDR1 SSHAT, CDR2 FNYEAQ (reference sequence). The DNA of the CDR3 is TGTGCCAGCAGCCCCCAGTTCGGGAATGAGCAGTTCTTC. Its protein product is CASSPQFGNEQFF.

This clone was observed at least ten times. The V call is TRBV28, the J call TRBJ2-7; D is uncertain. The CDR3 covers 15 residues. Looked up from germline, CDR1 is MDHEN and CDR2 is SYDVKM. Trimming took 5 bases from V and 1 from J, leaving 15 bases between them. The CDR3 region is CASSPLSGGSYEQYF. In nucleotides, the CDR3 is TGTGCCAGCAGTCCCCTCTCTGGCGGATCCTACGAGCAGTACTTC.

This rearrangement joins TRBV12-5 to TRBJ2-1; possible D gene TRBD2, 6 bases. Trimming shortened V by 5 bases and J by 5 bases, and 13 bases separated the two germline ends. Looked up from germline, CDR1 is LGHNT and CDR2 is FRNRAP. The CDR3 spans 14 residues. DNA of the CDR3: TGTGCTAGTGGTAAAGGCGGGAACAACAATGAGCAGTTCTTC. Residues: CASGKGGNNNEQFF.

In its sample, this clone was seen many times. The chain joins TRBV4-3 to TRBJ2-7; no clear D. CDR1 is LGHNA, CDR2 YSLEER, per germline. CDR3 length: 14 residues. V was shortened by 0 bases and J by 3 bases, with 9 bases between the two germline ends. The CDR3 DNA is TGCGCCAGCAGCCAAGATCGACTTCTCTACGAGCAGTACTTC. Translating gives CASSQDRLLYEQYF.

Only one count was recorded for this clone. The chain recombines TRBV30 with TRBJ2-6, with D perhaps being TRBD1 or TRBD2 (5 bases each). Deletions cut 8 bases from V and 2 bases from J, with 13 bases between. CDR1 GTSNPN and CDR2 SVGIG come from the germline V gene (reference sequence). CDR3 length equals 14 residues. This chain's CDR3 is CAGDPGAGANVLTF. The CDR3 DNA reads TGTGCCGGGGACCCCGGGGCTGGGGCCAACGTCCTGACTTTC.

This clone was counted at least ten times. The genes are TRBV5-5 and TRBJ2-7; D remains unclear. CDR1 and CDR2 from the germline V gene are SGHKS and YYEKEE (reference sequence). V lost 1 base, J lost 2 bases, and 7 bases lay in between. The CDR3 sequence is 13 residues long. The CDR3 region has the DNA TGTGCCAGCAGCTTGTTCCAGGCCTACGAGCAGTACTTC. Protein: CASSLFQAYEQYF.

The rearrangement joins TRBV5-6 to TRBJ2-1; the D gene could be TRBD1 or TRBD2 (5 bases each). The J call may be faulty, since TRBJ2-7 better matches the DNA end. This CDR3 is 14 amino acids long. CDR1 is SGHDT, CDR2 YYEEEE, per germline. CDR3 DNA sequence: TGTGCCAGCAGCTTGCAGGGAGTCCTCGATGAGCAGTACTTC. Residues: CASSLQGVLDEQYF.

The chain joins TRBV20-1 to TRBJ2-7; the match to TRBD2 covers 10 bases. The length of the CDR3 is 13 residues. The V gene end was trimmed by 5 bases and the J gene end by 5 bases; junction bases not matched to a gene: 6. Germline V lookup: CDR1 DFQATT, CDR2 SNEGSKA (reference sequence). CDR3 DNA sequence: TGCAGTGCTGGACCTAGCGGGAGTGACGAGCAGTACTTC. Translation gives CSAGPSGSDEQYF.

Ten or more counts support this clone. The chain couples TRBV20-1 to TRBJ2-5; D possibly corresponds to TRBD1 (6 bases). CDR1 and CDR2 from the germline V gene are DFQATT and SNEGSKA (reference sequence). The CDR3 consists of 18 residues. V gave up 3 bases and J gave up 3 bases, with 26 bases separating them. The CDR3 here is CSASLVRRGHTWEETQYF. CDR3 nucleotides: TGCAGTGCTAGTCTTGTGAGACGGGGACACACGTGGGAAGAGACCCAGTACTTC.

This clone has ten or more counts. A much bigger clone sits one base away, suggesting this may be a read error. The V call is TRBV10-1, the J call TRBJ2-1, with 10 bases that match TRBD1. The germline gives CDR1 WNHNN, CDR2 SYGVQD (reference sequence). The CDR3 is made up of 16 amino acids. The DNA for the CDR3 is TGCGCCAGCAGTGAGTGGGGACAGGGGCTTCTGAATGAGCAGTCCTTC. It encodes CASSEWGQGLLNEQSF.

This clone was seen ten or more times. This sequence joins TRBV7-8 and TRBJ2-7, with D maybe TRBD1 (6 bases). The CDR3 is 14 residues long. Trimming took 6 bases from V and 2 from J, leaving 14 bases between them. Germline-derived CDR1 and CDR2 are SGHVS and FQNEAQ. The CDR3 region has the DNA TGTGCCAGCAGTCCCGGTGGACAGCCCTACGAGCAGTACTTC. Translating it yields CASSPGGQPYEQYF.

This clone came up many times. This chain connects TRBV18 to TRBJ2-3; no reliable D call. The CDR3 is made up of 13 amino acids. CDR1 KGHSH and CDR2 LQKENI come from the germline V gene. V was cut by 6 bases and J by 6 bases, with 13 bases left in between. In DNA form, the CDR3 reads TGTGCCAGCTCCCCATCCCCCGGGGATACGCAGTATTTT. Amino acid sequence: CASSPSPGDTQYF.

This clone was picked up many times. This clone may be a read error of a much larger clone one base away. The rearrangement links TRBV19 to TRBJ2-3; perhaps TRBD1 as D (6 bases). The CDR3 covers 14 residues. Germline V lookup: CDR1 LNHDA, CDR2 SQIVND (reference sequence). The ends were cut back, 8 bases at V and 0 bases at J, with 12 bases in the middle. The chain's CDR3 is CASGLQGSTDTQYF. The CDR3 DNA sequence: TGTGCCAGTGGTCTTCAGGGGAGCACAGATACGCAGTATTTT. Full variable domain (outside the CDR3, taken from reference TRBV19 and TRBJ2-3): DGGITQSPKYLFRKEGQNVTLSCEQNLNHDAMYWYRQDPGQGLRLIYYSQIVNDFQKGDIAEGYSVSREKKESFPLTVTSAQKNPTAFYLCASGLQGSTDTQYFGPGTRLTVL.

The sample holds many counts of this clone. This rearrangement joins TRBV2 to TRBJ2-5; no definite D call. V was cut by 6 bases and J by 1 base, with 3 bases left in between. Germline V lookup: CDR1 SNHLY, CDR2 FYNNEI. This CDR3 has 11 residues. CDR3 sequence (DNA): TGTGCCAGCAGACTCCAAGAGACCCAGTACTTC. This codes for CASRLQETQYF.

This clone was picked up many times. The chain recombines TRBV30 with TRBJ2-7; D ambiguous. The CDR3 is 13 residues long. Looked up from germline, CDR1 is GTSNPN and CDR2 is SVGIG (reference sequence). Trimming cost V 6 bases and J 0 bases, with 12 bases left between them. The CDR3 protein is CACEKPFSYEQYF. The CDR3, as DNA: TGTGCCTGCGAGAAACCTTTCTCCTACGAGCAGTACTTC. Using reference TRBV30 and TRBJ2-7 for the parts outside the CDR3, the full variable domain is SQTIHQWPATLVQPVGSPLSLECTVEGTSNPNLYWYRQAAGRGLQLLFYSVGIGQISSEVPQNLSASRPQDRQFILSSKKLLLSDSGFYLCACEKPFSYEQYFGPGTRLTVT.

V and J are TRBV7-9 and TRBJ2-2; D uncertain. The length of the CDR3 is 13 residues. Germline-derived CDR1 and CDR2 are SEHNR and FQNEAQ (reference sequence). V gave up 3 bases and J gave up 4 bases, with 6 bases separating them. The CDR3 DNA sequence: TGTGCCAGCAGCTTCGGAGCCACCGGGGAGCTGTTTTTT. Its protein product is CASSFGATGELFF. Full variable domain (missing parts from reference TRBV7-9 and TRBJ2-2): DTGVSQNPRHKITKRGQNVTFRCDPISEHNRLYWYRQTLGQGPEFLTYFQNEAQLEKSRLLSDRFSAERPKGSFSTLEIQRTEQGDSAMYLCASSFGATGELFFGEGSRLTVL.

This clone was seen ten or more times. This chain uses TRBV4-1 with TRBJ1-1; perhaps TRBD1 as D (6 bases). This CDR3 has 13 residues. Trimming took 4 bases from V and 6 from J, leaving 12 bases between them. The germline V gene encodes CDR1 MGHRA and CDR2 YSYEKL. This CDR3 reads CASSRVGQPEAFF. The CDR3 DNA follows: TGCGCCAGCAGCCGCGTAGGACAGCCTGAAGCTTTCTTT.

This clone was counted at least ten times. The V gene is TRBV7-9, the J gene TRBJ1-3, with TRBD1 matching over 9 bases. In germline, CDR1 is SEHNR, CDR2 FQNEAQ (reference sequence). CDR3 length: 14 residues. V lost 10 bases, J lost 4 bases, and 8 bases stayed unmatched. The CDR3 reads CAIWDRERGNTIYF. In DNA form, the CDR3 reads TGTGCCATCTGGGACAGGGAAAGGGGAAACACCATATATTTT.